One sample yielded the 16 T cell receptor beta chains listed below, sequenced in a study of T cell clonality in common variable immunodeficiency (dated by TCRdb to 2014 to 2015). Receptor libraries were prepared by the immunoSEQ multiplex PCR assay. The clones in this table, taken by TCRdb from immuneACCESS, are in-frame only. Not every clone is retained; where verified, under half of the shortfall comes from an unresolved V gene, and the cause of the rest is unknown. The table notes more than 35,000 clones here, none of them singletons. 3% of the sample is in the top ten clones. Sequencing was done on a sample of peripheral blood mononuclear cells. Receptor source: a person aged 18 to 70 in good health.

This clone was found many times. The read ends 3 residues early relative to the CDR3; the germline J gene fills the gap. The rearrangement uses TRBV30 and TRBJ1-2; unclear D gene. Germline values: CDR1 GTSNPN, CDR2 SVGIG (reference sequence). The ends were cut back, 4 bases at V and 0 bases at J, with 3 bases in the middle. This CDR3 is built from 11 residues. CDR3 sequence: CAWTANYGYTF. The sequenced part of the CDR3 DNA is TGTGCCTGGACGGCTAACTATGGC.

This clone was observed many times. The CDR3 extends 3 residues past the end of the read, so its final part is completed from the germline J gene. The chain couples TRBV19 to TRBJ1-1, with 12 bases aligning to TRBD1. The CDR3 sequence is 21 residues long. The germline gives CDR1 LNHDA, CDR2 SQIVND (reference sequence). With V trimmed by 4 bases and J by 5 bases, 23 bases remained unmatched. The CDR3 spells CASSTRTGTGGGGAVGTEAFF. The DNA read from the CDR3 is TGTGCCAGTAGTACAAGAACCGGGACAGGGGGCGGAGGGGCGGTTGGGACTGAA. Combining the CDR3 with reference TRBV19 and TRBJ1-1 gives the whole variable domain DGGITQSPKYLFRKEGQNVTLSCEQNLNHDAMYWYRQDPGQGLRLIYYSQIVNDFQKGDIAEGYSVSREKKESFPLTVTSAQKNPTAFYLCASSTRTGTGGGGAVGTEAFFGQGTRLTVV.

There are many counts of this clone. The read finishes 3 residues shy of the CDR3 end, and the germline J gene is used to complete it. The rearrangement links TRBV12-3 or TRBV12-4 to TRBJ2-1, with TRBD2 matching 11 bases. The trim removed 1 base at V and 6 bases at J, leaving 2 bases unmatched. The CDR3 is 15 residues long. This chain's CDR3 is CASSLVSGRANEQFF. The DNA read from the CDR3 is TGTGCCAGCAGTTTAGTTAGCGGGAGGGCCAATGAG.

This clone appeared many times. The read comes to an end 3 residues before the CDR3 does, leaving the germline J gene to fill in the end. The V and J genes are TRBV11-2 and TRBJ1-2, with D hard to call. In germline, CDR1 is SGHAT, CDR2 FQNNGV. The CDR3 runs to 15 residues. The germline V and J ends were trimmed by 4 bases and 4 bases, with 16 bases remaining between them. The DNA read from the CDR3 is TGTGCCAGCAGCTCAACTCGGACTGAGGGCTATGGC. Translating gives CASSSTRTEGYG. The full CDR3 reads CASSSTRTEGYGYTF.

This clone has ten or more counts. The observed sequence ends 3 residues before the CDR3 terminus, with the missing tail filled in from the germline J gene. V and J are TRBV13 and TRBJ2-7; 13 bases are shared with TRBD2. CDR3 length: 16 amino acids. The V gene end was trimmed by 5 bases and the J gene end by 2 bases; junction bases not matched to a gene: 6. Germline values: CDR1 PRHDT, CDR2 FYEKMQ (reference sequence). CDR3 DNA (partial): TGTGCCAGCAGCGAAGGACTAGCGGGAGTTGCCTACGAG. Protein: CASSEGLAGVAYE. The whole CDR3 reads CASSEGLAGVAYEQYF.

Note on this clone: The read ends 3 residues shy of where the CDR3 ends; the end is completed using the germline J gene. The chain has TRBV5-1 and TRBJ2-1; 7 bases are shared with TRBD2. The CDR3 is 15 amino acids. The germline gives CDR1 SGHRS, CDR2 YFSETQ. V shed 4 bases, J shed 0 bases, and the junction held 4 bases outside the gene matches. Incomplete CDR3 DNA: TGCGCCAGCAGCCCGCTAGCGGCCTCCTACAATGAG. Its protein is CASSPLAASYNE. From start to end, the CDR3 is CASSPLAASYNEQFF.

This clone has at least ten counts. The sequenced CDR3 bases are TGCAGTGCTAGTTACTTGCGGGAGTTCCCACTCGAG. Translation gives CSASYLREFPLE. From start to end, the CDR3 is CSASYLREFPLEQYF. The chain uses TRBV20-1 and TRBJ2-7, with TRBD2 identical over 7 bases. The observed sequence ends 3 residues before the CDR3 terminus, with the missing tail filled in from the germline J gene. Germline CDR1 and CDR2: DFQATT and SNEGSKA (reference sequence). Germline trimming cut 3 bases from V and 6 bases from J; bases unmatched to any gene: 14. This CDR3 has 15 amino acids.

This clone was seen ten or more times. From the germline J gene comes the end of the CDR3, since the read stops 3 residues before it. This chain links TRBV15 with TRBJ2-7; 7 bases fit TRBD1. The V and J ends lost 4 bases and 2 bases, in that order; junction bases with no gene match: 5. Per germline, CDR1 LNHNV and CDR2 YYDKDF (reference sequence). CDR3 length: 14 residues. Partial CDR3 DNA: TGTGCCACCAGCAAAGGGACAGCGACCTACGAG. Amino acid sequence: CATSKGTATYE. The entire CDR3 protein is CATSKGTATYEQYF.

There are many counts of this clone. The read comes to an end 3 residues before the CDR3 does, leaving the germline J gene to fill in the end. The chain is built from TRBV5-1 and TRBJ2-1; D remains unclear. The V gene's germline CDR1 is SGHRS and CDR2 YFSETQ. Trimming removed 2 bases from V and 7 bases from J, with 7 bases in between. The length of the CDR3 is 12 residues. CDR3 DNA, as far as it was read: TGCGCCAGCAGCTTAGCGAGGAATGAG. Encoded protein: CASSLARNE. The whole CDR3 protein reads CASSLARNEQFF.

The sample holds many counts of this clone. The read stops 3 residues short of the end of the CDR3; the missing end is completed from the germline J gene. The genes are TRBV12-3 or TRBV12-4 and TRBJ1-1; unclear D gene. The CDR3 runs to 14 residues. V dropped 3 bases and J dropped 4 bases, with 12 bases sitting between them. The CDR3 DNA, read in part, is TGTGCCAGCAGTTTGGTTCTACCCCCCACTGAA. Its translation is CASSLVLPPTE. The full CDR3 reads CASSLVLPPTEAFF.

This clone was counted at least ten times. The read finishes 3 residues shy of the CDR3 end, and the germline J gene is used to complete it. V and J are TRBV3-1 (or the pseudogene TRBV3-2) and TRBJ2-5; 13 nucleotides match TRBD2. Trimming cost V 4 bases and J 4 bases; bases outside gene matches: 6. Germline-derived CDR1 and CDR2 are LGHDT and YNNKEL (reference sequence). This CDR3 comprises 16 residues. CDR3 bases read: TGTGCCAGCAGCCGGAGACTAGCGGGAGGAGGAGAGACC. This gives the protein CASSRRLAGGGET. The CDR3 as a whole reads CASSRRLAGGGETQYF.

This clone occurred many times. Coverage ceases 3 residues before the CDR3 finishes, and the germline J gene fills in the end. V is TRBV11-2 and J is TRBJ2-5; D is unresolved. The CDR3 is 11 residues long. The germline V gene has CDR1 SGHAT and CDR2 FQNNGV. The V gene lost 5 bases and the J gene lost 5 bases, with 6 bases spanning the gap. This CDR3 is CASSPRETQYF. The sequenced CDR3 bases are TGTGCCAGCAGCCCCCGGGAGACC.

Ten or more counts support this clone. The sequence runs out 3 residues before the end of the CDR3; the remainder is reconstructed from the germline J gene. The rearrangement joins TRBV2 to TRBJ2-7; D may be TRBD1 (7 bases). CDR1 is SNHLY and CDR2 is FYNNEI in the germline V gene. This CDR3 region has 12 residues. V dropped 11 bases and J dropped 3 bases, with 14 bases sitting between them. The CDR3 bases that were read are TGTGCCGGCGGGACAGCTATCTACGAG. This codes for CAGGTAIYE. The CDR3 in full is CAGGTAIYEQYF.

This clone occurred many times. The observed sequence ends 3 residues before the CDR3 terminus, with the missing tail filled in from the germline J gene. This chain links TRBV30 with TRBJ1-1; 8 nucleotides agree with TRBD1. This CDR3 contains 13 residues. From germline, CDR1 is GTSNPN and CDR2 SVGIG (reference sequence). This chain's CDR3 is CAWSVQGTGGAFF. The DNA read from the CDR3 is TGTGCCTGGAGTGTACAAGGGACAGGAGGA. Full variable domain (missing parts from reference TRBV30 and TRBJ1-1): SQTIHQWPATLVQPVGSPLSLECTVEGTSNPNLYWYRQAAGRGLQLLFYSVGIGQISSEVPQNLSASRPQDRQFILSSKKLLLSDSGFYLCAWSVQGTGGAFFGQGTRLTVV.

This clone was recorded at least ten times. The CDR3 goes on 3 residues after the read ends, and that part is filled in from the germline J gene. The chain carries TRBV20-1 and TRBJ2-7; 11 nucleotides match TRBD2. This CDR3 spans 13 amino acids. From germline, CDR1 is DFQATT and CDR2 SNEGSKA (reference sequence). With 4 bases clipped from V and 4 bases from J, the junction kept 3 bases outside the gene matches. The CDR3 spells CSAMTSGMYEQYF. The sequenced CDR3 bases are TGCAGTGCTATGACTAGCGGGATGTACGAG.

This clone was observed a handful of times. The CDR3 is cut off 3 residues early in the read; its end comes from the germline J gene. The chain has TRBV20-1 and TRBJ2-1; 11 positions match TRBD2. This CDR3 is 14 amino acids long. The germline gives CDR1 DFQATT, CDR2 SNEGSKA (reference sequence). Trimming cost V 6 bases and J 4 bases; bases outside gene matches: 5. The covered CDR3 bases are TGCAGTGCACCGGGACTAGCGGTTTACAATGAG. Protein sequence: CSAPGLAVYNE. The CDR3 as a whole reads CSAPGLAVYNEQFF.